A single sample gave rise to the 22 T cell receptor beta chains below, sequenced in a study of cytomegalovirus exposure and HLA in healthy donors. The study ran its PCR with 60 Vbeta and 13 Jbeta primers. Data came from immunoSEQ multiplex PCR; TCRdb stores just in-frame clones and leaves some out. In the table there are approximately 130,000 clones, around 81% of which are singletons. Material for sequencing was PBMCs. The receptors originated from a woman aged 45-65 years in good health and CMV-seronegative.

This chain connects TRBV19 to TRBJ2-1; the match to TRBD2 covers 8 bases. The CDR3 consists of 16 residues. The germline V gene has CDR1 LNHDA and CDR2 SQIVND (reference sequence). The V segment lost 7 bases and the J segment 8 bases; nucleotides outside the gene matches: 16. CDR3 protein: CASTRSGTHGRHEQFF. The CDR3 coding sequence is TGTGCCAGTACTCGTAGCGGGACCCATGGCCGTCATGAGCAGTTCTTC.

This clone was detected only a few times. For the CDR3, the DNA is TGCAGTGCTCCTAGCGCCAATGAGCAGTTCTTC. The encoded protein is CSAPSANEQFF. V usage is TRBV20-1 and J usage is TRBJ2-1, with a tentative D call TRBD2 (6 bases). The germline CDR1 and CDR2 sequences are DFQATT and SNEGSKA (reference sequence). The CDR3 is made up of 11 amino acids. V lost 5 bases, J lost 6 bases, and 8 bases lay in between.

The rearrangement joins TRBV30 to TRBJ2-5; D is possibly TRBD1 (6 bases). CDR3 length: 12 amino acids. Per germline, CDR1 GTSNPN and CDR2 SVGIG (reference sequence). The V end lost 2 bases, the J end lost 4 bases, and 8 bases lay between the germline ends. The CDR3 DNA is TGTGCCTGGAGTAGGGGGAGAGAGACCCAGTACTTC. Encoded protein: CAWSRGRETQYF.

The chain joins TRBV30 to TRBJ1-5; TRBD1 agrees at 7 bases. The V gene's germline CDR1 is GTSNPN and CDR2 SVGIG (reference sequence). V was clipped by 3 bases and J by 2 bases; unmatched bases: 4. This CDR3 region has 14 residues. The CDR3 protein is CAWRGGTGNQPQHF. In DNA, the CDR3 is TGTGCCTGGAGGGGTGGGACAGGCAATCAGCCCCAGCATTTT.

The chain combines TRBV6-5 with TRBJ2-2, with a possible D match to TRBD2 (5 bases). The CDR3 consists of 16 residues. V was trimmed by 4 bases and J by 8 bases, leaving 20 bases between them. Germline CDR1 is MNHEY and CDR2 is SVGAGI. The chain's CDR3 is CASSSPRGRLGGELFF. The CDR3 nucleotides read TGTGCCAGCAGTTCTCCCCGGGGTCGGCTGGGGGGGGAGCTGTTTTTT.

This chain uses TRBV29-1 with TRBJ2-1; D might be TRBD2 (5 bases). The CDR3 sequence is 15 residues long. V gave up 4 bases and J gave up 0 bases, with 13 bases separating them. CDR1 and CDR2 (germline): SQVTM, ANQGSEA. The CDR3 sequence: CSVVGGGGSYNEQFF. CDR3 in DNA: TGCAGCGTTGTAGGAGGAGGAGGCTCCTACAATGAGCAGTTCTTC.

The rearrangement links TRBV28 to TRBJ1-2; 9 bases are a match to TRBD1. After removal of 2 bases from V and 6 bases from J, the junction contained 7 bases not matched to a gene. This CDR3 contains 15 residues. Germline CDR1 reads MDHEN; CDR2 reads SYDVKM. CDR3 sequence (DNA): TGTGCCAGCAGTTTAGGGCAGACAGGGGGTAATGGCTACACCTTC. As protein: CASSLGQTGGNGYTF.

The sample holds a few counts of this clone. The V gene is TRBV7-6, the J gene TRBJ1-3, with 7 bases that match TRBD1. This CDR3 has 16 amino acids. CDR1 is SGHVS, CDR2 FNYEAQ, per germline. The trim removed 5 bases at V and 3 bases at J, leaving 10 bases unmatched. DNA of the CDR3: TGTGCCAGCAGCCCGAACGACAGGGTAGTTGGAAACACCATATATTTT. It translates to CASSPNDRVVGNTIYF.

CDR3 sequence: CASSQQGSSYEQYF. The CDR3 nucleotides read TGTGCCAGCAGCCAGCAGGGGAGCTCCTACGAGCAGTACTTC. This chain links TRBV5-6 with TRBJ2-7; the D gene is possibly TRBD1 (6 bases). The CDR3 totals 14 residues. Germline CDR1 is SGHDT and CDR2 is YYEEEE. The ends were cut back, 4 bases at V and 0 bases at J, with 11 bases in the middle.

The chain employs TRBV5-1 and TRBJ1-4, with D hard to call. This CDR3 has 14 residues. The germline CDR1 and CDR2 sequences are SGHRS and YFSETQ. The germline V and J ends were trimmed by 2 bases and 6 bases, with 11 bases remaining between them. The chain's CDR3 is CASSLRGFDEKLFF. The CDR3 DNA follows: TGCGCCAGCAGCTTAAGAGGGTTCGATGAAAAACTGTTTTTT.

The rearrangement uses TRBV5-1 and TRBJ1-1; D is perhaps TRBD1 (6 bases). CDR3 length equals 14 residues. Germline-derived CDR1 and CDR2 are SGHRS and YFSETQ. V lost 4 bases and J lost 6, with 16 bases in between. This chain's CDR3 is CASSARTDRSEAFF. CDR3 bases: TGCGCCAGCAGCGCACGGACAGACAGATCTGAAGCTTTCTTT. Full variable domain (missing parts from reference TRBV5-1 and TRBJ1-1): KAGVTQTPRYLIKTRGQQVTLSCSPISGHRSVSWYQQTPGQGLQFLFEYFSETQRNKGNFPGRFSGRQFSNSRSEMNVSTLELGDSALYLCASSARTDRSEAFFGQGTRLTVV.

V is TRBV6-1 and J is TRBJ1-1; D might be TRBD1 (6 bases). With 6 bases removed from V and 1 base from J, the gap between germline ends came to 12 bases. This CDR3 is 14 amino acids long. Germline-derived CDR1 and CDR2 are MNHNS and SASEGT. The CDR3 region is CASRVVGQNTEAFF. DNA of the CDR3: TGTGCCAGCAGGGTAGTGGGACAGAACACTGAAGCTTTCTTT.

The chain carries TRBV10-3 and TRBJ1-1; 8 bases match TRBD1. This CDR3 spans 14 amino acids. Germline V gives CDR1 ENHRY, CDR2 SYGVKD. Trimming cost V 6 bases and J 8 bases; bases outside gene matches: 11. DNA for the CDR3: TGTGCCATCAGAACGGGACAGGAGGGTGGAGAAGCTTTCTTT. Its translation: CAIRTGQEGGEAFF.

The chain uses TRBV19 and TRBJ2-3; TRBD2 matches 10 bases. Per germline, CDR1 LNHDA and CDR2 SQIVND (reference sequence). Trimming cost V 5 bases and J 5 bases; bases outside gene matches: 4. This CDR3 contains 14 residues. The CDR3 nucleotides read TGTGCCAGTAGTTCAGCGGGAGGGATAGATACGCAGTATTTT. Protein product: CASSSAGGIDTQYF.

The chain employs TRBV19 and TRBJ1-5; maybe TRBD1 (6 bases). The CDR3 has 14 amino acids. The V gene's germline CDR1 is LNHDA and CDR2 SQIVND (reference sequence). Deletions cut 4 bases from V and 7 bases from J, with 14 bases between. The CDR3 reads CASSTHREGQPQHF. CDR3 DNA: TGTGCCAGTAGTACACACAGGGAGGGGCAGCCCCAGCATTTT.

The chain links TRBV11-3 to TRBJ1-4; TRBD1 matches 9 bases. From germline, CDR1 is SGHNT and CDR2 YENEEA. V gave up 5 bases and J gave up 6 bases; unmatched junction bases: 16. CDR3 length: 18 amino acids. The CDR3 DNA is TGTGCCAGCAGCCACCAACAGGGGGCCGGTTGGGGCGATGAAAAACTGTTTTTT. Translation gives CASSHQQGAGWGDEKLFF.

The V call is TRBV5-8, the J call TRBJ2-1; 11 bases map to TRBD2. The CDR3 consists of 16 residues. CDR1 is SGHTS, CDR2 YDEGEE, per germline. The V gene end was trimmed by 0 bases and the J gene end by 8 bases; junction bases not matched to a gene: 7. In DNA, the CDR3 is TGTGCCAGCAGCTTGGCCTCTAGCGGGAGGATTCATGAGCAGTTCTTC. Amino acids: CASSLASSGRIHEQFF.

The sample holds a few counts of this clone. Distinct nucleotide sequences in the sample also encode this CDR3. CDR3 sequence (DNA): TGCGCCAGCAGCTTGGTAACCGGTGGCTCTGGAAACACCATATATTTT. It translates to CASSLVTGGSGNTIYF. V gene TRBV5-1 combines with J gene TRBJ1-3; D uncertain. Per germline, CDR1 SGHRS and CDR2 YFSETQ. V lost 0 bases and J 0 bases, leaving 10 bases between the germline ends. The CDR3 has 16 amino acids.

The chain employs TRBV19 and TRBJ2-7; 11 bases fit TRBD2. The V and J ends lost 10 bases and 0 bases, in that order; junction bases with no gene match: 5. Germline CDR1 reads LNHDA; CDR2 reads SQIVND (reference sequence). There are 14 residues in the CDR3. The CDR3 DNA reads TGTGCCACTTCACTAGCGGGGGCCTCCTACGAGCAGTACTTC. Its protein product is CATSLAGASYEQYF.

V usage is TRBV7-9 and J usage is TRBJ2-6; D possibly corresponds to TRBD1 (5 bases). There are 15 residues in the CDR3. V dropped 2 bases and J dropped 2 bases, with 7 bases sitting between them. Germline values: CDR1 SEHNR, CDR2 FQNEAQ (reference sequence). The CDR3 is CASSLLGAGANVLTF. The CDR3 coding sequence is TGTGCCAGCAGCTTATTAGGGGCTGGGGCCAACGTCCTGACTTTC.

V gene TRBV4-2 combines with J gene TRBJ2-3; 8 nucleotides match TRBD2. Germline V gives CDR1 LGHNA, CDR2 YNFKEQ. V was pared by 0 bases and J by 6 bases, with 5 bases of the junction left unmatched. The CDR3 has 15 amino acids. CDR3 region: CASSQDLASGDTQYF. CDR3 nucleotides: TGTGCCAGCAGCCAAGATCTGGCTAGCGGGGATACGCAGTATTTT.

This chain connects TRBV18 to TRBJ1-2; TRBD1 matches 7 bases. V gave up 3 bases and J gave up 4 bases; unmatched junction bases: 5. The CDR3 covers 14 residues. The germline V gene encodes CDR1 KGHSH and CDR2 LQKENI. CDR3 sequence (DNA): TGTGCCAGCTCACCCCCGACAGGGAGCTATGGCTACACCTTC. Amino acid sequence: CASSPPTGSYGYTF.